The rows below give T cell receptor beta chains drawn from one sample of a study of blood T cells in healthy people across ages. TCRdb itself ran the 5' RACE reads through MiXCR, one entry per CDR3 protein. The top ten clones hold over 5.5% of a sample with roughly 1,300,000 distinct CDR3 sequences, roughly 64% of them seen once. The sequenced material came from blood. The receptor source for this set is a man between 18 and 35 years old in good health. The conserved cysteine and the conserved F or W are not part of the CDR3 here.

TRBJ2-7,TRBV12-3/TRBV12-4,ASSVNNRGQQY
TRBJ2-1,TRBV29-1,SLTSGRGTEQF
TRBJ2-3,TRBV12-3/TRBV12-4,ASSPTGRGTDTQY
TRBJ2-7,TRBV28,ASDPTGTGGVEQY
TRBJ1-2,TRBV20-1,SARDGQTGYT
TRBJ2-5,TRBV12-3/TRBV12-4,ASSFSTVQETQY
TRBJ1-1,TRBV9,ASSAGTGGTEAF
TRBJ2-4,TRBV6-5,ASRTTKNIQY
TRBJ2-3,TRBV7-8,ASSSAQRTVGTDTQY
TRBJ1-2,TRBV20-1,SALYSGNYGYT
TRBJ2-1,TRBV20-1,SASPSFSSYNEQF
TRBJ2-1,TRBV10-3,AIKGLTYNEQF
.,TRBV10-3,AISDLKGQEDEQY
TRBJ1-1,TRBV13,ASSRTGPEAF
TRBJ2-7,TRBV5-1,ASSLDPVYEQY
TRBJ2-3,TRBV10-3,AISESYERDEADTQY
.,TRBV6-5,ASSWQVRRGEQY
TRBJ2-1,TRBV4-3,ASSGPGLAGVEQF
TRBJ2-1,TRBV27,ASSLLGLAGPNEQF
TRBJ1-5,TRBV20-1,SAIPRDRYNQPQH
TRBJ2-6,TRBV7-8,ASSLAGRESGANVLT
TRBJ2-1,TRBV7-7,ASSPDAYNEQF